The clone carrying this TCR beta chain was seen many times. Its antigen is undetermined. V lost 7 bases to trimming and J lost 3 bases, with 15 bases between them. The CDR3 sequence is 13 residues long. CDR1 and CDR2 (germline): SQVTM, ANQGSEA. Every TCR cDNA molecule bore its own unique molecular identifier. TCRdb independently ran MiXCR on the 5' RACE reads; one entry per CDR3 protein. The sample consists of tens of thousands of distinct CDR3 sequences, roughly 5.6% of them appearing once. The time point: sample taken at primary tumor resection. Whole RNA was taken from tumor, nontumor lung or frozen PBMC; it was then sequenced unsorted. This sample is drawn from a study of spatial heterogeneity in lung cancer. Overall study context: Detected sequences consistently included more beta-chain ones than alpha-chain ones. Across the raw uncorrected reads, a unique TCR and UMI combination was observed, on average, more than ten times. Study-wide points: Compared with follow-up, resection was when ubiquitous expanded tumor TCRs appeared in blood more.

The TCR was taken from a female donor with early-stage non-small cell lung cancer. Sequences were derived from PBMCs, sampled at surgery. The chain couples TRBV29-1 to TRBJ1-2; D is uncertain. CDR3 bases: TGCAGCGCCCTTGGCACAGTTTACTATGGCTACACCTTC. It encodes CSALGTVYYGYTF.